These 13 T cell receptor beta chains originate from one sample sequenced in a study of monozygotic twins with cystic fibrosis. The assay was immunoSEQ multiplex PCR, and TCRdb's table has in-frame clones only and misses some. The data hold 30,000 to 40,000 clones, with 66% observed a single time. The source material was blood. Every receptor here comes from a girl between 5 and 17 years old with cystic fibrosis.

The chain uses TRBV18 and TRBJ2-5, with TRBD1 matching over 7 bases. The J segment lost 1 base and the V segment lost 3 bases, leaving 5 bases of the junction unmatched. The CDR3 runs 15 residues. In germline, CDR1 is KGHSH, CDR2 LQKENI. The CDR3 reads CASSPGQLLQETQYF. CDR3 coding DNA: TGTGCCAGCTCACCGGGACAGCTCCTCCAAGAGACCCAGTACTTC.

The genes are TRBV5-8 and TRBJ2-5, with 7 bases that match TRBD1. The CDR3 is 15 amino acids. V gave up 0 bases and J gave up 4 bases; unmatched junction bases: 6. Germline V gene sequence: CDR1 SGHTS, CDR2 YDEGEE. In nucleotides, the CDR3 is TGTGCCAGCAGCTTGGGGGCCAGGGGGTCAGAGACCCAGTACTTC. It is translated as CASSLGARGSETQYF.

The V call is TRBV28, the J call TRBJ1-2, with no clear D. There are 15 residues in the CDR3. V gave up 7 bases and J gave up 2 bases, with 17 bases separating them. Germline CDR1 is MDHEN and CDR2 is SYDVKM. The chain's CDR3 is CASKRDSRMNYGYTF. The CDR3 DNA is TGTGCCAGCAAACGAGACTCCCGGATGAACTATGGCTACACCTTC.

The V gene is TRBV5-1, the J gene TRBJ2-7, with 13 bases identical to TRBD2. This CDR3 has 13 amino acids. From germline, CDR1 is SGHRS and CDR2 YFSETQ. Trimming removed 8 bases from V and 3 bases from J; junction bases left unmatched: 2. The CDR3 DNA reads TGCGCCAGTAGGACTAGCGGGAGCTACGAGCAGTACTTC. Translation: CASRTSGSYEQYF.

The chain has TRBV28 and TRBJ1-1; 8 bases align to TRBD1. CDR1 and CDR2 from the germline V gene are MDHEN and SYDVKM. J was trimmed by 10 bases and V by 6 bases; bases with no gene match: 7. This CDR3 has 12 residues. The CDR3 loop is CASSTGGLGAFF. The DNA of the CDR3 is TGTGCCAGCAGCACAGGGGGATTAGGAGCTTTCTTT.

This clone was counted a few times. The chain links TRBV10-3 to TRBJ2-7, with 10 bases fitting TRBD1. In germline, CDR1 is ENHRY, CDR2 SYGVKD. The V segment lost 8 bases and the J segment 3 bases; nucleotides outside the gene matches: 4. This CDR3 spans 13 amino acids. Here the CDR3 DNA reads TGTGCCATCGCCGGGACAGGGGACTACGAGCAGTACTTC. As protein: CAIAGTGDYEQYF.

This clone was seen only once. The chain uses TRBV29-1 and TRBJ1-2; 8 bases agree with TRBD1. Per germline, CDR1 SQVTM and CDR2 ANQGSEA. The CDR3 is made up of 12 amino acids. V shed 6 bases, J shed 7 bases, and the junction held 7 bases outside the gene matches. CDR3 sequence reads: CSVPGQEGGYTF. The CDR3 DNA sequence: TGCAGCGTACCGGGACAGGAAGGTGGCTACACCTTC.

The gene calls are TRBV5-4 and TRBJ1-1; D is perhaps TRBD1 (5 bases). Germline CDR1 SGHNT, CDR2 YYREEE (reference sequence). The CDR3 extends over 15 amino acids. The ends were cut back, 4 bases at V and 1 base at J, with 14 bases in the middle. CDR3 coding DNA: TGTGCCAGCAGCCCTATGGGGCAGGAGAACACTGAAGCTTTCTTT. Translating gives CASSPMGQENTEAFF.

The chain uses TRBV4-3 and TRBJ2-3; D gene ambiguous. This CDR3 is built from 13 residues. Germline CDR1 LGHNA, CDR2 YSLEER. V was pared by 3 bases and J by 3 bases, with 7 bases between. The CDR3 DNA follows: TGCGCCAGCAGCCAGGGTCGGACAGATACGCAGTATTTT. It codes for CASSQGRTDTQYF.

The J gene is TRBJ2-1, the V gene TRBV7-9; no reliable D call. This CDR3 spans 11 amino acids. V lost 3 bases and J 14 bases, leaving 11 bases between the germline ends. Germline CDR1 reads SEHNR; CDR2 reads FQNEAQ (reference sequence). The chain's CDR3 is CASSFSVVKFF. The CDR3 coding sequence is TGTGCCAGCAGCTTTTCGGTTGTTAAGTTCTTC.

This clone was observed a single time. The chain links TRBV18 to TRBJ2-3; no definite D call. V lost 5 bases to trimming and J lost 0 bases, with 15 bases between them. This CDR3 region has 16 residues. Germline values: CDR1 KGHSH, CDR2 LQKENI. CDR3 nucleotide sequence: TGTGCCAGCTCATCGATAGCTGACCCTAGCACAGATACGCAGTATTTT. Protein product: CASSSIADPSTDTQYF.

The chain joins TRBV2 to TRBJ2-3; D is unclear. Trimming stripped 5 bases from V and 0 bases from J, with 9 bases between. Germline CDR1 and CDR2: SNHLY and FYNNEI. The CDR3 runs 14 residues. The DNA for the CDR3 is TGTGCCAGCAGTCCCGGGTCCAGCACAGATACGCAGTATTTT. Translation: CASSPGSSTDTQYF.

V usage is TRBV6-1 and J usage is TRBJ2-1, with D unresolved. Trimming took off 5 bases at V and 0 bases at J, with 11 bases between the two ends. Per the germline V gene, CDR1 is MNHNS and CDR2 is SASEGT. The CDR3 loop spans 15 amino acids. This CDR3 reads CASSPRRSSYNEQFF. DNA of the CDR3: TGTGCCAGCAGTCCCCGTCGTAGCTCCTACAATGAGCAGTTCTTC.